This T cell receptor (beta chain) derives from a study of regulatory T cells in long-lasting Graves disease. Study observations and caveats: Persistent disease was characterized by preferential usage of TRBV28, TRBJ1-2 and TRBJ2-5.

Worth noting for this clonotype: Its target is not known.

Germline V CDR1 and CDR2: MNHEY, SMNVEV (reference sequence). This CDR3 is 15 amino acids long. After removal of 7 bases from V and 1 base from J, the junction contained 8 bases not matched to a gene. Time point: newly diagnosed GD, antithyroid drugs for less than 3 months. From PBMCs, RNA was extracted and then used to make the TCR library. Roughly 8.3 milliliters of peripheral blood were taken and placed in EDTA tubes. Assembly of TCR beta libraries relied on iRepertoire HTBI primers together with Arm-PCR of CDR3 regions. Authors' methods: Detected in the samples were 62 TRBV and under 15 TRBJ segments. MiXCR, applied by TCRdb to the multiplex PCR reads, yields one record per CDR3 protein. The V and J calls and clone size come from TCRdb's table, not from the authors' own analysis. The sample has 450,000 to 600,000 distinct CDR3 sequences, around 16% seen once; the top ten hold less than 15%. The same specimen was also included in a second study, on T cells in Graves' hyperthyroidism and ophthalmopathy.

The chain joins TRBV27 to TRBJ2-3, with TRBD1 matching over 7 bases. Sequenced material: peripheral blood mononuclear cells (PBMCs), taken at new diagnosis, from a patient treated with antithyroid drugs. The sequence derives from a man in his forties with Graves disease. CDR3 nucleotide sequence: TGTGCCAGCACCACACAGGGGTTGGGCACAGATACGCAGTATTTT. Its translation is CASTTQGLGTDTQYF.